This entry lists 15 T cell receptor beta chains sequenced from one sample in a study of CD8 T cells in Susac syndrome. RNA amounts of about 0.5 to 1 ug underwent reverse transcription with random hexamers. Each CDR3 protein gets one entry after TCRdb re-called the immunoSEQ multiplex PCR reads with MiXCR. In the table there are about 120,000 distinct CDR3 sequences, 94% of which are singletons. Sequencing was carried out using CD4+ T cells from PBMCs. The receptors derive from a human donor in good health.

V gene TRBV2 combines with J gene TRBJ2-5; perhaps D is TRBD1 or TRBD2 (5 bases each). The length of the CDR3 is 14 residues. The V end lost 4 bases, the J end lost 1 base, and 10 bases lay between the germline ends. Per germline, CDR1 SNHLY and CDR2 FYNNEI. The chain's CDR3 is CASSAGPRQETQYF. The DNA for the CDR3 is TGTGCCAGCAGTGCGGGACCACGCCAAGAGACCCAGTACTTC.

The CDR3: CASSRSGEGLTDTQYF. CDR3 nucleotides: TGTGCCAGCAGCCGGAGCGGGGAGGGCCTAACAGATACGCAGTATTTT. V is TRBV7-9 and J is TRBJ2-3, with 7 bases that match TRBD2. V shed 5 bases and J 3 bases; nucleotides not matched to a gene: 11. The CDR3 is 16 amino acids. Germline-derived CDR1 and CDR2 are SEHNR and FQNEAQ (reference sequence).

The CDR3 sequence: CASSFGVGNQPQHF. The CDR3 coding sequence is TGTGCCAGCAGTTTCGGAGTTGGCAATCAGCCCCAGCATTTT. The chain employs TRBV12-3 or TRBV12-4 and TRBJ1-5; D unresolved. The CDR3 is 14 residues long. Deletions cut 3 bases from V and 2 bases from J, with 8 bases between.

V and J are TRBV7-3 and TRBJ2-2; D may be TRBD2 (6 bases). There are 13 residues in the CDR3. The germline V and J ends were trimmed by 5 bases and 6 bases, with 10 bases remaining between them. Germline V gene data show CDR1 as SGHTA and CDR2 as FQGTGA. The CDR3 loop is CASSLGEAGELFF. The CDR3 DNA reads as TGTGCCAGCAGCCTCGGGGAGGCCGGGGAGCTGTTTTTT.

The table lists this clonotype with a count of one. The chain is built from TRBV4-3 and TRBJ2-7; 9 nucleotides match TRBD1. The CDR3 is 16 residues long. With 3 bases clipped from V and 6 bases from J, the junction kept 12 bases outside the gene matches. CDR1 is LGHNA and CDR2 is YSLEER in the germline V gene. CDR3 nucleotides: TGCGCCAGCAGCCACCTCGCCGGGACAGGGAGTGGCGAGCAGTACTTC. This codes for CASSHLAGTGSGEQYF.

The CDR3 spells CASSEEGLAGNEQFF. CDR3 coding DNA: TGTGCCAGCAGTGAAGAAGGTTTGGCCGGCAATGAGCAGTTCTTC. The rearrangement uses TRBV2 and TRBJ2-1; D gene uncertain. CDR1 and CDR2 from the germline V gene are SNHLY and FYNNEI. CDR3 length equals 15 residues. Trimming removed 1 base from V and 6 bases from J, with 13 bases in between.

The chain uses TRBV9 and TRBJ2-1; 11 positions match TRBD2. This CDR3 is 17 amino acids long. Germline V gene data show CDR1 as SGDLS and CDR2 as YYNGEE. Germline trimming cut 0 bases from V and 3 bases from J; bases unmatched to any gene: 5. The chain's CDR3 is CASSVDGTSGFYNEQFF. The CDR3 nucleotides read TGTGCCAGCAGCGTAGATGGGACTAGCGGTTTCTACAATGAGCAGTTCTTC.

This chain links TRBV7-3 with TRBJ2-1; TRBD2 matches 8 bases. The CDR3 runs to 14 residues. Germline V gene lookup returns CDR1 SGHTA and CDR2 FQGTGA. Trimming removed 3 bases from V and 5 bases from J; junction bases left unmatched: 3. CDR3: CASSFQAGDNEQFF. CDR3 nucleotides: TGTGCCAGCAGCTTCCAAGCGGGAGACAATGAGCAGTTCTTC. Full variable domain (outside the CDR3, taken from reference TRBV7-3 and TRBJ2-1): GAGVSQTPSNKVTEKGKYVELRCDPISGHTALYWYRQSLGQGPEFLIYFQGTGAADDSGLPNDRFFAVRPEGSVSTLKIQRTERGDSAVYLCASSFQAGDNEQFFGPGTRLTVL.

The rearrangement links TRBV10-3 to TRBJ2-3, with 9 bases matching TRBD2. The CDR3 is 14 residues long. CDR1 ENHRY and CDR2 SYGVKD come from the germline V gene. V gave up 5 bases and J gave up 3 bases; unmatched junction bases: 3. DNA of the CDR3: TGTGCCATCAGTCCCAGCGGGGGGACAGATACGCAGTATTTT. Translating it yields CAISPSGGTDTQYF.

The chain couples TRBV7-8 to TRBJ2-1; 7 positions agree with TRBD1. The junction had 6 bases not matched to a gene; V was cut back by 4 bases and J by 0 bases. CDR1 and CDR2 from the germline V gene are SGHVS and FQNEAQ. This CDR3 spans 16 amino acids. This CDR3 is CASSSYRGGSYNEQFF. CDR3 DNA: TGTGCCAGCAGCTCCTACAGGGGCGGCTCCTACAATGAGCAGTTCTTC.

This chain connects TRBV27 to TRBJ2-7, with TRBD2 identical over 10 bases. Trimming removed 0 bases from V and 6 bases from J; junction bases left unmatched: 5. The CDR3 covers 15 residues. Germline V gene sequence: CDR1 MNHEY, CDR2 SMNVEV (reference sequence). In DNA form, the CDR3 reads TGTGCCAGCAGTTTATCCGGCAGCGGGAGGGGCGAGCAGTACTTC. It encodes CASSLSGSGRGEQYF.

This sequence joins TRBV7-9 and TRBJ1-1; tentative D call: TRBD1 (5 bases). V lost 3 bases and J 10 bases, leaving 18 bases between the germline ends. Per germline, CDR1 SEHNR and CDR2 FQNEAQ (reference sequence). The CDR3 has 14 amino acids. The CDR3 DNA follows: TGTGCCAGCAGCTTTAGTCAGGGAGGGAGGGGAGCTTTCTTT. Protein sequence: CASSFSQGGRGAFF.

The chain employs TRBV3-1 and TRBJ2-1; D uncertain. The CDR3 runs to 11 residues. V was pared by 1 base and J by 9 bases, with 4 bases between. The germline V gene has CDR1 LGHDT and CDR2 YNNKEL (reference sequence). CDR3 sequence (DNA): TGTGCCAGCAGCCAAGGCCTTGAGCAGTTCTTC. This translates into CASSQGLEQFF.

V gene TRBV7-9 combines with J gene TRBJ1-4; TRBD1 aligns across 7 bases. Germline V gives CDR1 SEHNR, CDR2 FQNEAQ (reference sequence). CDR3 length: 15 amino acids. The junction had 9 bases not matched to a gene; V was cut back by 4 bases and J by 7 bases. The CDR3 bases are TGTGCCAGCAGCTCACCAGGGGGACGTAGTGAAAAACTGTTTTTT. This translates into CASSSPGGRSEKLFF.

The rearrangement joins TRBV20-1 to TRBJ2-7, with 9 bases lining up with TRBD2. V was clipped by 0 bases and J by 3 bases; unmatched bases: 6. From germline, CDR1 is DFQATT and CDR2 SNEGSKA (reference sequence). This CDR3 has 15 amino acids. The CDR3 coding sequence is TGCAGTGCTAGAGAGCGGCGGGGGGGCGACTACGAGCAGTACTTC. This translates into CSARERRGGDYEQYF.